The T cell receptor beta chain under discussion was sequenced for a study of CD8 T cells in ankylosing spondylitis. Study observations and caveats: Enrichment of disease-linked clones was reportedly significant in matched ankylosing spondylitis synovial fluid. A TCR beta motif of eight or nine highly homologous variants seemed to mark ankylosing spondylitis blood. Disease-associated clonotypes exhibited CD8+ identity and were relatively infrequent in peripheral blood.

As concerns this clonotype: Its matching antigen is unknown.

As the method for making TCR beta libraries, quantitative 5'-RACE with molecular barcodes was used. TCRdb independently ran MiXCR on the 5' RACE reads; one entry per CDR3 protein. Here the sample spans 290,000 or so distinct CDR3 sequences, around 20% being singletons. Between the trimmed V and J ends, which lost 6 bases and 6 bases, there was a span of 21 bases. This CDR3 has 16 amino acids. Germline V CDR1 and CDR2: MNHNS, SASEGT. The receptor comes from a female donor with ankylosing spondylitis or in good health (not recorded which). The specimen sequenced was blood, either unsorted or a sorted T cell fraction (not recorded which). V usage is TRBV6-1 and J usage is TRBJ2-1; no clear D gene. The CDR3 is CASSKLVVGGRNEQFF. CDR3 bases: TGTGCCAGCAGCAAGCTCGTGGTGGGTGGACGCAATGAGCAGTTCTTC.